These T cell receptor beta chains were read from a single sample in a study of response to subunit inactivated influenza vaccine. TCRdb re-analysed the RT-PCR reads in MiXCR, keeping a single row per CDR3 protein. The sample comprises roughly 700,000 distinct CDR3 sequences, 14% of which are singletons, and 6% to 8% rests with the top ten. The specimen was PBMCs from blood, collected less than 15 days before vaccination. Every receptor here comes from a man aged 50-60 years who received an inactivated influenza vaccine. Both conserved end residues are part of each CDR3. The D gene is left open where the match is weak. The size field is filled for only some rows; it gives once, few, many or a size class.

V	J	length	D	size	DNA	CDR3
TRBV5-4	TRBJ2-7	15	TRBD2	NA	TGTGCCAGCAGCCCCGGGACTAGCGTTACCTACGAGCAGTACTTC	CASSPGTSVTYEQYF
TRBV18	TRBJ2-4	14	NA	NA	TGTGCCAGCTCACCTACAACAGTGGAAGACATTCAGTACTTC	CASSPTTVEDIQYF
TRBV7-2	TRBJ2-5	15	TRBD1	NA	TGTGCCAGCAGCTTAGACAGGGGGCCACAAAAGACCCAGTACTTC	CASSLDRGPQKTQYF
TRBV7-9	TRBJ2-7	17	TRBD2	many	TGTGCCAGCAGCCCCGTACTGGGACTAGCGGGATGGTACGAGCAGTACTTC	CASSPVLGLAGWYEQYF
TRBV20-1	TRBJ1-4	13	TRBD1	NA	TGCAGTGCCCCGACAGGGGGCAGGGAAAAACTGTTTTTT	CSAPTGGREKLFF
TRBV20-1	TRBJ2-1	13	NA	few	TGCAGTGCTGCCGACCCCTATGGGAATGAGCAGTTCTTC	CSAADPYGNEQFF
TRBV7-8	TRBJ2-7	13	TRBD2	few	TGTGCCAGCAGCTTCCGGGGGGACTACGAGCAGTACTTC	CASSFRGDYEQYF
TRBV24-1	TRBJ2-2	20	NA	NA	TGTGCCACCAGTGATCCTCCAAATTTAGGGGGGGCTCAGAACACCGGGGAGCTGTTTTTT	CATSDPPNLGGAQNTGELFF
TRBV6-1	TRBJ1-6	18	NA	NA	TGTGCCAGCAGTGAAGCTCCGACCGTAAGCTCCTATAATTCACCCCTCCACTTT	CASSEAPTVSSYNSPLHF
TRBV11-3	TRBJ2-3	15	NA	few	TGTGCCAGCAGCTTATCCTCGTCTAGCACAGATACGCAGTATTTT	CASSLSSSSTDTQYF
TRBV5-4	TRBJ2-7	13	NA	NA	TGTGCCAGCAGCCCGGCAGGGTCTAGAGAGCAGTACTTC	CASSPAGSREQYF
TRBV2	TRBJ1-1	13	NA	NA	TGTGCCAGCAGTGAAGCAGAGACCAATGAAGCTTTCTTT	CASSEAETNEAFF
TRBV5-1	TRBJ2-3	14	TRBD1	few	TGCGCCAGCCGTGGGACAGGGTCGGGTATGACGCAGTATTTT	CASRGTGSGMTQYF
TRBV5-6	TRBJ2-7	15	TRBD1	NA	TGTGCCAGCAGCTCCCTGGGACAGGAGAGCTACGAGCAGTACTTC	CASSSLGQESYEQYF
TRBV29-1	TRBJ1-1	13	NA	few	TGCAGCGTTGAGCCACGGCTGGGCCCTGAAGCTTTCTTT	CSVEPRLGPEAFF
TRBV30	TRBJ2-1	14	NA	NA	TGTGCCTCCGTCTCATATGGGGCCTACAATGAGCAGTTCTTC	CASVSYGAYNEQFF
TRBV6-5	TRBJ1-6	15	TRBD1	NA	TGTGCCAGCAGTAACCGGGGACAGGGGACCTCACCCCTCCACTTT	CASSNRGQGTSPLHF
TRBV6-2/TRBV6-3	TRBJ1-1	15	NA	NA	TGTGCCAGCAGAGGGGCAGGGACAATGAACACTGAAGCTTTCTTT	CASRGAGTMNTEAFF
TRBV2	TRBJ2-6	15	NA	few	TGTGCCAGCAGTGTCGCTCTACTGGGGGCCAACGTCCTGACTTTC	CASSVALLGANVLTF
TRBV4-2	TRBJ1-6	14	NA	NA	TGTGCCAGCAGCCAACAGATGGGTAATTCACCCCTCCACTTT	CASSQQMGNSPLHF
TRBV6-4	TRBJ1-2	14	TRBD1	NA	TGTGCCAGCAGTGAATACAGGGGAAGGCATGGCTACACCTTC	CASSEYRGRHGYTF
TRBV28	TRBJ2-2	14	NA	few	TGTGCCAGCAGTCCCACTGGTTATTCCGGGGAGCTGTTTTTT	CASSPTGYSGELFF
TRBV2	TRBJ1-5	13	NA	NA	TGTGCCAGCAGTGGTGCAGAAACACAGCCCCAGCATTTT	CASSGAETQPQHF
TRBV5-1	TRBJ2-2	15	NA	few	TGCGCCAGCGGCCTGCTAGCGTCGAACACCGGGGAGCTGTTTTTT	CASGLLASNTGELFF
TRBV6-1	TRBJ1-3	14	NA	NA	TGTGCCAGCGGTCTCTCCGACTCTGGAAACACCATATATTTT	CASGLSDSGNTIYF
TRBV18	TRBJ1-1	13	NA	NA	TGTGCCAGCTCACCAGGGGCACGTACTGAAGCTTTCTTT	CASSPGARTEAFF
TRBV5-1	TRBJ2-7	15	TRBD2	NA	TGCGCCAGCAGCTTGGCCCAGCGGGAGGGGGACGAGCAGTACTTC	CASSLAQREGDEQYF
TRBV18	TRBJ2-1	16	TRBD1	NA	TGTGCCAGCTCACCGAACAGGGGGCTTACCTACAATGAGCAGTTCTTC	CASSPNRGLTYNEQFF
TRBV4-1	TRBJ1-5	15	NA	few	TGCGCCAGCAGCCGGGATCTGGACCGCAATCAGCCCCAGCATTTT	CASSRDLDRNQPQHF
TRBV28	TRBJ1-5	14	NA	NA	TGTGCCAGCAGTTTCTTGGATAGCAATCAGCCCCAGCATTTT	CASSFLDSNQPQHF
TRBV2	TRBJ2-7	12	NA	NA	TGTGCCAGCAGTGAAGAGGAGTTCTCGCAGTACTTC	CASSEEEFSQYF
TRBV6-1	TRBJ2-3	13	TRBD1	few	TGTGCCAGCAGTATGACAGGGCGAGATACGCAGTATTTT	CASSMTGRDTQYF
TRBV20-1	TRBJ2-3	17	TRBD2	NA	TGCAGTGCTAGTGCCCTAGCGGGGGCCCGGTCTCATGATACGCAGTATTTT	CSASALAGARSHDTQYF
TRBV18	TRBJ2-3	15	TRBD2	NA	TGTGCCAGCTCTATTAGCGGGCTTAGCACAGATACGCAGTATTTT	CASSISGLSTDTQYF
TRBV5-1	TRBJ2-2	15	NA	few	TGCGCCAGCAGCCCCGATGGGCGGGGAACCGGGGAGCTGTTTTTT	CASSPDGRGTGELFF
TRBV6-1	TRBJ1-6	16	TRBD1	few	TGTGCCAGCAGACACGGGACAGGGGCTTACGAAGCACCCCTCCACTTT	CASRHGTGAYEAPLHF
TRBV12-3/TRBV12-4	TRBJ1-5	15	NA	few	TGTGCCAGCAGTTTATGGGGTTTTGGCAATCAGCCCCAGCATTTT	CASSLWGFGNQPQHF
TRBV3-1	TRBJ2-1	15	TRBD1	few	TGTGCCAGCAGCCTCGGCACAGGGGAGTACAATGAGCAGTTCTTC	CASSLGTGEYNEQFF
TRBV7-2	TRBJ2-7	16	NA	NA	TGTGCCAGCAGCCGGGGGAGGACAGGACCTTTCGGCGAGCAGTACTTC	CASSRGRTGPFGEQYF
TRBV20-1	TRBJ2-5	13	NA	few	TGCAGTGCTAGTAGGAGGGGGGAAGAGACCCAGTACTTC	CSASRRGEETQYF
TRBV5-4	TRBJ2-3	17	TRBD1	few	TGTGCCAGCAGCGTAAATCCTACAGGGGGTGGGACAGATACGCAGTATTTT	CASSVNPTGGGTDTQYF
TRBV5-1	TRBJ1-1	15	TRBD1	few	TGCGCCAGCAGCTTGGGGGGGACAGAAAACACTGAAGCTTTCTTT	CASSLGGTENTEAFF
TRBV4-3	TRBJ1-4	18	NA	NA	TGCGCCAGCAGCCAAGATGATGACCGCCTTCAGCGGGGTGAAAAACTGTTTTTT	CASSQDDDRLQRGEKLFF
TRBV24-1	TRBJ2-7	17	TRBD2	NA	TGTGCCACCAGTGACGCGGGACTAGCGGGAGCTCTCGGAGAGCAGTACTTC	CATSDAGLAGALGEQYF
TRBV15	TRBJ2-7	13	NA	few	TGTGCCACCAGCAGGCGTCAGGGGTACGAGCAGTACTTC	CATSRRQGYEQYF
TRBV5-1	TRBJ2-2	16	TRBD2	many	TGCGCCAGCAGCAGTTCCGGGACTAAAGGCGCCGGGGAGCTGTTTTTT	CASSSSGTKGAGELFF
TRBV20-1	TRBJ2-3	16	TRBD1	many	TGCAGTGCCGTACGTCCCGGACAGGGGGTCACAGATACGCAGTATTTT	CSAVRPGQGVTDTQYF